Following are 8 T cell receptor beta chains from one sample sequenced in a study of response to subunit inactivated influenza vaccine. TCRdb itself ran the RT-PCR reads through MiXCR, one entry per CDR3 protein. The sample contains hundreds of thousands of distinct CDR3 sequences, approximately 15% of which appear only once. Specimen: PBMCs from blood, collected 12 days after vaccination. Every receptor here comes from a man aged 45 to 65 who received an inactivated influenza vaccine.

J is TRBJ1-5 and V is TRBV6-2 or TRBV6-3; D might be TRBD1 (6 bases). Trimming removed 2 bases at V and 2 bases at J, with 19 bases between. Germline assignment: CDR1 MNHEY and CDR2 SVGEGT. The CDR3 runs to 18 residues. The DNA for the CDR3 is TGTGCCAGCAGTTACAGATACCGGGACATATATCGCAATCAGCCCCAGCATTTT. It specifies CASSYRYRDIYRNQPQHF.

The chain recombines TRBV20-1 with TRBJ1-1; D not certain. Germline V CDR1 and CDR2: DFQATT, SNEGSKA (reference sequence). This CDR3 comprises 14 residues. Trimming left V 2 bases short and J 4 bases short, with 14 bases between. CDR3 DNA sequence: TGCAGTGCTAGATTGAGCAGAGTAGTCACTGAAGCTTTCTTT. Encoded protein: CSARLSRVVTEAFF.

The sample holds a few counts of this clonotype. V is TRBV7-8 and J is TRBJ2-7; 7 bases agree with TRBD2. The germline CDR1 and CDR2 sequences are SGHVS and FQNEAQ. The CDR3 contains 15 residues. The junction had 10 bases not matched to a gene; V was cut back by 8 bases and J by 0 bases. The CDR3 DNA is TGTGCCAGCGGACCACGTAGCGGGTTCTCCTACGAGCAGTACTTC. Protein: CASGPRSGFSYEQYF.

The rearrangement links TRBV30 to TRBJ1-5, with D unresolved. Trimming took off 1 base at V and 2 bases at J, with 12 bases between the two ends. The CDR3 consists of 15 residues. From germline, CDR1 is GTSNPN and CDR2 SVGIG (reference sequence). The CDR3 reads CAWSGGPTGNQPQHF. DNA of the CDR3: TGTGCCTGGAGTGGCGGGCCGACGGGCAATCAGCCCCAGCATTTT. Full variable domain (outside the CDR3, taken from reference TRBV30 and TRBJ1-5): SQTIHQWPATLVQPVGSPLSLECTVEGTSNPNLYWYRQAAGRGLQLLFYSVGIGQISSEVPQNLSASRPQDRQFILSSKKLLLSDSGFYLCAWSGGPTGNQPQHFGDGTRLSIL.

This clonotype occurred a few times. This sequence joins TRBV12-3 or TRBV12-4 and TRBJ2-7, with D perhaps matching TRBD2 (6 bases). Trimming took 4 bases from V and 9 from J, leaving 13 bases between them. This CDR3 is 12 amino acids long. The CDR3 is CASSSALGGQYF. As DNA, the CDR3 is TGTGCCAGCAGTTCAGCCCTGGGGGGGCAGTACTTC.

This clonotype was counted between two and nine times. The V call is TRBV28, the J call TRBJ1-2; D might be TRBD1 (5 bases). The germline gives CDR1 MDHEN, CDR2 SYDVKM. V lost 3 bases and J lost 4, with 12 bases in between. The length of the CDR3 is 14 residues. The CDR3 spells CASSFPGPVYGYTF. The CDR3 coding sequence is TGTGCCAGCAGTTTTCCGGGGCCGGTCTATGGCTACACCTTC.

The genes are TRBV11-2 and TRBJ2-1; 9 positions match TRBD1. This CDR3 spans 18 amino acids. V lost 2 bases to trimming and J lost 8 bases; unmatched junction nucleotides: 16. The germline V gene encodes CDR1 SGHAT and CDR2 FQNNGV. The CDR3 region is CASSLRPPGQGMGHEQFF. The CDR3 coding sequence is TGTGCCAGCAGCTTAAGGCCACCGGGACAGGGAATGGGGCATGAGCAGTTCTTC.

This clonotype has more than one count but fewer than ten. V and J are TRBV20-1 and TRBJ2-3; D perhaps matches TRBD1 (6 bases). This CDR3 has 15 residues. Trimming took 0 bases from V and 2 from J, leaving 12 bases between them. From germline, CDR1 is DFQATT and CDR2 SNEGSKA (reference sequence). Here the CDR3 reads CSARDRDTFTDTQYF. The CDR3 DNA reads as TGCAGTGCTAGAGATAGGGACACCTTCACAGATACGCAGTATTTT.